A single sample gave rise to the 6 T cell receptor beta chains below, sequenced in a study of blood T cell repertoires in COVID-19. Method: immunoSEQ multiplex PCR; TCRdb's copy keeps in-frame clones and lacks some. The sample shows under 100,000 clones, 75% to 85% of them seen only once. The sample comprised peripheral blood. These receptors were obtained from a woman aged 40 to 50 with active or convalescent COVID-19.

This chain joins TRBV29-1 and TRBJ2-5, with TRBD2 matching over 12 bases. The CDR3 consists of 15 residues. CDR1 and CDR2 (germline): SQVTM, ANQGSEA. J gave up 5 bases and V 6 bases, and 10 bases lay outside the gene matches. The CDR3 nucleotides are TGCAGCGTGGGAACTAGCGGGAGGTTACGGGAGACCCAGTACTTC. Protein sequence: CSVGTSGRLRETQYF. The full variable domain, completed using reference TRBV29-1 and TRBJ2-5, is SAVISQKPSRDICQRGTSLTIQCQVDSQVTMMFWYRQQPGQSLTLIATANQGSEATYESGFVIDKFPISRPNLTFSTLTVSNMSPEDSSIYLCSVGTSGRLRETQYFGPGTRLLVL.

The chain links TRBV4-1 to TRBJ2-3; TRBD1 matches 7 bases. The germline CDR1 and CDR2 sequences are MGHRA and YSYEKL. There are 16 residues in the CDR3. After removal of 2 bases from V and 1 base from J, the junction contained 6 bases not matched to a gene. The CDR3 loop reads CASSQPRGRGTDTQYF. For the CDR3, the DNA is TGCGCCAGCAGCCAACCGAGGGGGCGCGGCACAGATACGCAGTATTTT.

J is TRBJ2-6 and V is TRBV6-4; 7 bases line up with TRBD1. Per germline, CDR1 MRHNA and CDR2 SNTAGT. This CDR3 is built from 15 residues. Trimming cost V 5 bases and J 3 bases; bases outside gene matches: 4. The CDR3 DNA follows: TGTGCCAGCAGTCCCGGGACAGTTGGGGCCAACGTCCTGACTTTC. It codes for CASSPGTVGANVLTF.

The V and J genes are TRBV28 and TRBJ2-7, with 10 bases lining up with TRBD2. The CDR3 loop spans 15 amino acids. V dropped 6 bases and J dropped 6; count of bases not matched to a gene: 11. The germline V gene has CDR1 MDHEN and CDR2 SYDVKM. The CDR3 protein is CASRAVAGGRSEQYF. As DNA, the CDR3 is TGTGCCAGCAGAGCGGTAGCGGGAGGAAGGAGCGAGCAGTACTTC.

The gene calls are TRBV11-2 and TRBJ1-2; D remains ambiguous. V shed 1 base and J shed 4 bases, with 10 bases lying between them. Per germline, CDR1 SGHAT and CDR2 FQNNGV. The CDR3 covers 14 residues. CDR3 nucleotides: TGTGCCAGCAGCTTAGCGCCACTTACCTATGGCTACACCTTC. Its protein is CASSLAPLTYGYTF.

V and J are TRBV10-3 and TRBJ1-2; 10 nucleotides match TRBD1. V shed 2 bases and J 8 bases; nucleotides not matched to a gene: 8. This CDR3 has 15 residues. Germline V gene data show CDR1 as ENHRY and CDR2 as SYGVKD. The CDR3, as DNA: TGTGCCATCAGTGAGAGAGGACAGGGGGAGGTAGGCTACACCTTC. It codes for CAISERGQGEVGYTF.